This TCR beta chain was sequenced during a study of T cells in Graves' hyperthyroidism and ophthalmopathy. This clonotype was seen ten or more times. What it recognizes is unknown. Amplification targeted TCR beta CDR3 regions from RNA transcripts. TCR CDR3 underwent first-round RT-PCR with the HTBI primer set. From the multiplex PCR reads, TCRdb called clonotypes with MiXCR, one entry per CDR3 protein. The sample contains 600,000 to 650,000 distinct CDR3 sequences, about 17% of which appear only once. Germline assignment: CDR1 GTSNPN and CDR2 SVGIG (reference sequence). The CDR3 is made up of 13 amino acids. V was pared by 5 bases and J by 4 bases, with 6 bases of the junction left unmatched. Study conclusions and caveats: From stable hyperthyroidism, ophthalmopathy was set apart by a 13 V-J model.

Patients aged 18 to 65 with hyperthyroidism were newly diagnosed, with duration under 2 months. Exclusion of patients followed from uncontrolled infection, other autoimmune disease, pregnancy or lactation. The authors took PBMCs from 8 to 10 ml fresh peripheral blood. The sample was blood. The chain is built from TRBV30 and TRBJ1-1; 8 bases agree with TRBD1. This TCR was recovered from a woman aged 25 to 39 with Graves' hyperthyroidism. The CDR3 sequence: CAWWSGGRTEAFF. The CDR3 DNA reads TGTGCCTGGTGGTCAGGGGGCCGCACTGAAGCTTTCTTT.